This TCR beta chain was sequenced during a study of T cell repertoires and HLA-DP antigens. Study-level information: CD4+ T cells were cocultured with HeLa cells expressing HLA-DP.

Profiling relied on immunoSEQ multiplex PCR, and the TCRdb table lists in-frame clones only, not all of them. The table lists some 89,000 clones, around nine tenths of them singletons. This CDR3 is 15 amino acids long. Germline values: CDR1 SGHRS, CDR2 YFSETQ. V lost 2 bases, J lost 2 bases, and 13 bases lay in between. Untouched CD4+ T cells were bead-isolated at about 97.7% purity. Study-wide findings and caveats: Naive and memory CD4+ cells were analysed together, not apart. Responder cells were total CD4+ cells with a HeLa antigen-presenting system.

Comments on this clone: The antigen is not known.

The sequence came from a man aged 45 to 65 in good health and CMV-seronegative. The sample comprised CD4+ T cells from PBMCs. J is TRBJ2-5 and V is TRBV5-1; possible D gene TRBD2, 6 bases. The DNA for the CDR3 is TGCGCCAGCAGCTTCATCTCTAGCGTACAAGAGACCCAGTACTTC. Its translation is CASSFISSVQETQYF. The full variable domain, with the rest looked up from reference TRBV5-1 and TRBJ2-5, is KAGVTQTPRYLIKTRGQQVTLSCSPISGHRSVSWYQQTPGQGLQFLFEYFSETQRNKGNFPGRFSGRQFSNSRSEMNVSTLELGDSALYLCASSFISSVQETQYFGPGTRLLVL.